This TCR beta chain appears in the sequencing data of a study of T cell changes during pregnancy in multiple sclerosis. Looked up from germline, CDR1 is PRHDT and CDR2 is FYEKMQ (reference sequence). The CDR3 consists of 16 residues. The ends lost 5 bases at V and 9 bases at J; junction bases unmatched: 15. Using immunoSEQ multiplex PCR, the repertoire was profiled, and TCRdb retains in-frame clones only, with some absent. Of around 33,000 clones detected, roughly 89% appear once; the ten largest clones hold over 7.5%. This chain connects TRBV13 to TRBJ2-2; TRBD1 matches 7 bases. The source of this sequence is a female donor with multiple sclerosis, enrolled in a pregnancy study. Sequencing used CD8+ T cells from peripheral blood mononuclear cells, obtained before pregnancy. CDR3 residues: CASSEGSSDRVRELFF. The CDR3 coding sequence is TGTGCCAGCAGCGAGGGAAGTTCTGACAGGGTGCGGGAGCTGTTTTTT.